One sample yielded the 22 T cell receptor beta chains listed below, sequenced in a study of long-term antiretroviral therapy in people with HIV. It was version v3.0 of the immunoSEQ assay that was run at survey level. The data were produced by immunoSEQ multiplex PCR, yet TCRdb's version contains in-frame clones alone and is incomplete. The sample has around 13,000 clones, about 80% seen once. The sequencing here drew on unsorted PBMCs, taken 3.2 years before starting antiretroviral therapy. These receptors were taken from a man aged 35-49 years with HIV.

The chain has TRBV5-5 and TRBJ2-1; D gene unclear. CDR3 length: 11 residues. Germline-derived CDR1 and CDR2 are SGHKS and YYEKEE (reference sequence). The V gene lost 2 bases and the J gene lost 8 bases, with 5 bases spanning the gap. This CDR3 is CASSFAYEQFF. The CDR3 DNA follows: TGTGCCAGCAGCTTCGCCTATGAGCAGTTCTTC.

This clone was picked up a small number of times. The gene calls are TRBV11-3 and TRBJ2-2; possibly TRBD2 for D (6 bases). Germline loops: CDR1 SGHNT, CDR2 YENEEA. The CDR3 length is 13 residues. The V end was cut by 1 base, the J end by 15 bases, with 15 bases between. The CDR3 bases are TGTGCCAGCAGCTTAGCGCGTGTAGGGAGGATGTTTTTT. Translating gives CASSLARVGRMFF. The whole variable domain, remainder taken from reference TRBV11-3 and TRBJ2-2, is EAGVVQSPRYKIIEKKQPVAFWCNPISGHNTLYWYLQNLGQGPELLIRYENEEAVDDSQLPKDRFSAERLKGVDSTLKIQPAELGDSAVYLCASSLARVGRMFFGEGSRLTVL.

The chain combines TRBV11-2 with TRBJ1-1, with 9 positions matching TRBD1. The length of the CDR3 is 18 residues. Germline loops: CDR1 SGHAT, CDR2 FQNNGV. V was pared by 4 bases and J by 0 bases, with 12 bases of the junction left unmatched. The CDR3 region is CASSSPITGGTMNTEAFF. In DNA form, the CDR3 reads TGTGCCAGCAGCTCCCCAATAACAGGGGGCACAATGAACACTGAAGCTTTCTTT. Full variable domain (remainder filled in from reference TRBV11-2 and TRBJ1-1): EAGVAQSPRYKIIEKRQSVAFWCNPISGHATLYWYQQILGQGPKLLIQFQNNGVVDDSQLPKDRFSAERLKGVDSTLKIQPAKLEDSAVYLCASSSPITGGTMNTEAFFGQGTRLTVV.

This clone occurred once. The chain joins TRBV10-3 to TRBJ1-3, with TRBD1 matching 7 bases. The germline V gene encodes CDR1 ENHRY and CDR2 SYGVKD. CDR3 length: 16 residues. J was trimmed by 0 bases and V by 10 bases; bases with no gene match: 12. The CDR3 DNA reads as TGTGCCACCGGGCTGGCAGGGGGGAACTCTGGAAACACCATATATTTT. Translated: CATGLAGGNSGNTIYF.

This chain joins TRBV6-1 and TRBJ2-7; 7 nucleotides agree with TRBD2. The trim removed 7 bases at V and 3 bases at J, leaving 6 bases unmatched. The germline V gene has CDR1 MNHNS and CDR2 SASEGT. This CDR3 contains 13 residues. This chain's CDR3 is CASTPGLLYEQYF. The CDR3 region has the DNA TGTGCCAGCACCCCGGGACTACTCTACGAGCAGTACTTC.

This chain uses TRBV5-1 with TRBJ2-1, with 9 bases fitting TRBD1. This CDR3 has 16 residues. From germline, CDR1 is SGHRS and CDR2 YFSETQ. The ends lost 1 base at V and 6 bases at J; junction bases unmatched: 8. The CDR3 DNA reads TGCGCCAGCAGCTTGACTCCCGGGACAGGGATCAATGAGCAGTTCTTC. Translated, it gives CASSLTPGTGINEQFF.

This chain uses TRBV27 with TRBJ1-6; 8 bases agree with TRBD1. Germline CDR1 is MNHEY and CDR2 is SMNVEV (reference sequence). V dropped 4 bases and J dropped 8; count of bases not matched to a gene: 7. The CDR3 totals 15 residues. In nucleotides, the CDR3 is TGTGCCAGCAGTTGGGGCAGGGGACAGGATTCACCCCTCCACTTT. Its translation is CASSWGRGQDSPLHF.

The J gene is TRBJ2-3, the V gene TRBV19, with a tentative D call TRBD1 (5 bases). The germline gives CDR1 LNHDA, CDR2 SQIVND (reference sequence). V was cut by 4 bases and J by 5 bases, with 10 bases left in between. CDR3 length equals 13 residues. The chain's CDR3 is CASSTGYGDTQYF. In DNA, the CDR3 is TGTGCCAGTAGTACAGGGTATGGAGATACGCAGTATTTT. The full variable domain, with the rest looked up from reference TRBV19 and TRBJ2-3, is DGGITQSPKYLFRKEGQNVTLSCEQNLNHDAMYWYRQDPGQGLRLIYYSQIVNDFQKGDIAEGYSVSREKKESFPLTVTSAQKNPTAFYLCASSTGYGDTQYFGPGTRLTVL.

The CDR3 is CASSFSSSGVGETQYF. CDR3 bases: TGTGCCAGCAGTTTTTCATCCTCAGGGGTCGGAGAGACCCAGTACTTC. This chain joins TRBV7-2 and TRBJ2-5, with D possibly being TRBD1 (6 bases). Trimming left V 6 bases short and J 4 bases short, with 21 bases between. This CDR3 has 16 amino acids. Germline V lookup: CDR1 SGHTA, CDR2 FQGNSA.

The V gene is TRBV5-1, the J gene TRBJ2-4; D ambiguous. This CDR3 region has 18 residues. The V and J ends lost 4 bases and 3 bases respectively, with 23 bases between them. Germline CDR1 SGHRS, CDR2 YFSETQ. CDR3 bases: TGCGCCAGCAGCGTGGCCTCGCTTATCCCAAGTTTCAAAAACATTCAGTACTTC. It codes for CASSVASLIPSFKNIQYF.

This chain joins TRBV11-2 and TRBJ2-2, with D perhaps TRBD1 or TRBD2 (6 bases each). The length of the CDR3 is 15 residues. Germline CDR1 and CDR2: SGHAT and FQNNGV. Trimming removed 5 bases at V and 4 bases at J, with 14 bases between. The CDR3 loop is CASSPRGGGTGELFF. In DNA form, the CDR3 reads TGTGCCAGCAGCCCCAGAGGAGGGGGCACCGGGGAGCTGTTTTTT.

V and J are TRBV18 and TRBJ1-1; 11 bases line up with TRBD1. With V trimmed by 3 bases and J by 11 bases, 8 bases remained unmatched. The CDR3 spans 14 residues. Germline CDR1 reads KGHSH; CDR2 reads LQKENI. The CDR3 bases are TGTGCCAGCTCACCTGGACAGGGGGCCGAGGGGGCTTTCTTT. Translation: CASSPGQGAEGAFF.

The V gene is TRBV18, the J gene TRBJ2-5; TRBD1 aligns across 8 bases. This CDR3 is built from 13 residues. V shed 5 bases, J shed 2 bases, and the junction held 1 base outside the gene matches. Germline V gene sequence: CDR1 KGHSH, CDR2 LQKENI. For the CDR3, the DNA is TGTGCCAGCTCAGGACAGGGTCAAGAGACCCAGTACTTC. Amino acids: CASSGQGQETQYF.

V usage is TRBV4-1 and J usage is TRBJ1-2; no firm D call. This CDR3 is built from 14 residues. The germline CDR1 and CDR2 sequences are MGHRA and YSYEKL. Trimming took 0 bases from V and 4 from J, leaving 9 bases between them. The CDR3 DNA sequence: TGCGCCAGCAGCCAAGATAGGCAGTTCTATGGCTACACCTTC. Amino acid sequence: CASSQDRQFYGYTF.

This rearrangement joins TRBV10-3 to TRBJ2-5; 15 positions match TRBD2. Germline trimming cut 0 bases from V and 6 bases from J; bases unmatched to any gene: 11. The CDR3 sequence is 19 residues long. Per germline, CDR1 ENHRY and CDR2 SYGVKD. The CDR3 nucleotides are TGTGCCATCAGTGAGTCGAGCGGACTAGCGGGGGGGCAGTTGAAGACCCAGTACTTC. Translating it yields CAISESSGLAGGQLKTQYF.

The chain uses TRBV5-5 and TRBJ2-2, with D perhaps assigned TRBD1 or TRBD2 (5 bases each). CDR3 length equals 16 residues. Between the trimmed V and J ends, which lost 2 bases and 1 base, there was a span of 12 bases. The germline gives CDR1 SGHKS, CDR2 YYEKEE (reference sequence). The CDR3 nucleotides read TGTGCCAGCAGCTTAAAGGGACGGGAGAACACCGGGGAGCTGTTTTTT. It is translated as CASSLKGRENTGELFF.

This chain connects TRBV7-9 to TRBJ2-2, with D maybe TRBD2 (6 bases). Germline values: CDR1 SEHNR, CDR2 FQNEAQ (reference sequence). The V gene lost 0 bases and the J gene lost 3 bases, with 11 bases spanning the gap. This CDR3 spans 16 amino acids. CDR3 bases: TGTGCCAGCAGCTTAGCGAAGGGACTGGACACCGGGGAGCTGTTTTTT. It encodes CASSLAKGLDTGELFF.

This clone turned up a few times. The rearrangement uses TRBV7-9 and TRBJ1-4, with D uncertain. V was pared by 5 bases and J by 8 bases, with 12 bases between. This CDR3 contains 13 residues. Germline-derived CDR1 and CDR2 are SEHNR and FQNEAQ (reference sequence). The DNA of the CDR3 is TGTGCCAGCAGCCCACGGGATTACGAAAAACTGTTTTTT. Protein: CASSPRDYEKLFF.

The rearrangement links TRBV5-1 to TRBJ2-5; 7 positions match TRBD1. Per the germline V gene, CDR1 is SGHRS and CDR2 is YFSETQ. V trimming: 3 bases; J trimming: 5 bases; junction bases outside the gene matches: 7. The CDR3 sequence is 14 residues long. CDR3 loop: CASSYSTGTETQYF. The CDR3 DNA reads as TGCGCCAGCAGCTATTCGACAGGGACGGAGACCCAGTACTTC. Full variable domain (outside the CDR3, taken from reference TRBV5-1 and TRBJ2-5): KAGVTQTPRYLIKTRGQQVTLSCSPISGHRSVSWYQQTPGQGLQFLFEYFSETQRNKGNFPGRFSGRQFSNSRSEMNVSTLELGDSALYLCASSYSTGTETQYFGPGTRLLVL.

This chain uses TRBV10-3 with TRBJ2-3; 12 positions agree with TRBD2. After removal of 6 bases from V and 0 bases from J, the junction contained 4 bases not matched to a gene. The CDR3 covers 16 residues. The germline CDR1 and CDR2 sequences are ENHRY and SYGVKD. In nucleotides, the CDR3 is TGTGCCATCAGCAGACTAGCGGGGGACAGCACAGATACGCAGTATTTT. Its protein product is CAISRLAGDSTDTQYF.

This chain uses TRBV28 with TRBJ1-2, with TRBD1 matching over 8 bases. The CDR3 contains 14 residues. Germline V gene sequence: CDR1 MDHEN, CDR2 SYDVKM. After removal of 5 bases from V and 8 bases from J, the junction contained 10 bases not matched to a gene. CDR3 residues: CASSHNGQGRGYTF. CDR3 DNA sequence: TGTGCCAGCAGTCACAACGGACAGGGCCGGGGCTACACCTTC.

The chain employs TRBV11-2 and TRBJ2-1, with 7 bases matching TRBD1. The germline CDR1 and CDR2 sequences are SGHAT and FQNNGV. This CDR3 comprises 15 residues. J lost 5 bases, V lost 5 bases, and 9 bases had no gene match. CDR3 bases: TGTGCCAGCAGCCAATCCGGACAGGCCCACAATGAGCAGTTCTTC. This codes for CASSQSGQAHNEQFF.